The clone carrying this TCR beta chain came up once. PCR employed 60 Vbeta and 13 Jbeta primers. TCRdb's copy holds only in-frame clones and misses some; the assay was immunoSEQ multiplex PCR. The sample holds 200,000 to 250,000 clones, approximately 87% seen once. J was trimmed by 4 bases and V by 0 bases; bases with no gene match: 2. In germline, CDR1 is SGHTA, CDR2 FQGNSA. This CDR3 comprises 15 residues. Regarding donors, all were healthy bone marrow donors. This sample stems from a study of cytomegalovirus exposure and HLA in healthy donors. This sequence originates from a human donor in good health. The chain links TRBV7-2 to TRBJ2-1, with 8 bases identical to TRBD2. Sequenced: PBMCs. The CDR3 region has the DNA TGTGCCAGCAGCTTAGCTGCGGGGGGTTACAATGAGCAGTTCTTC. Amino acids: CASSLAAGGYNEQFF.